Following are 12 T cell receptor beta chains from one sample sequenced in a study of shared clonotypes between healthy human individuals. TCRdb keeps only in-frame clones here, not all; method: immunoSEQ multiplex PCR. The data hold a few hundred thousand clones, with 79% observed a single time. The sample was PBMCs. These receptor sequences come from a woman aged 40 to 50 in good health. Some clones in this sample may be carry-over from other donors' samples.

The chain combines TRBV5-8 with TRBJ2-3, with a possible D match to TRBD2 (6 bases). Trimming cost V 10 bases and J 0 bases, with 15 bases left between them. This CDR3 has 14 residues. Germline assignment: CDR1 SGHTS and CDR2 YDEGEE. The CDR3 spells CAQWGDPSTDTQYF. The DNA for the CDR3 is TGTGCCCAGTGGGGGGACCCTAGCACAGATACGCAGTATTTT.

About this clone itself: A single base separates this from a much larger clone, so it may be a read error. The rearrangement uses TRBV11-3 and TRBJ1-1, with D unclear. The germline V gene has CDR1 SGHNT and CDR2 YENEEA. The CDR3 is made up of 13 amino acids. CDR3 coding DNA: TGTGCCAGCAGCTCGGAATTCAACACTGAAGCTTTATTT. This sequence encodes CASSSEFNTEALF.

The rearrangement joins TRBV7-8 to TRBJ2-1; D gene ambiguous. From germline, CDR1 is SGHVS and CDR2 FQNEAQ. The CDR3 runs 13 residues. The V and J ends lost 5 bases and 4 bases respectively, with 9 bases between them. CDR3: CASSQDIYNEQFF. CDR3 DNA: TGTGCCAGCAGCCAGGATATTTACAATGAGCAGTTCTTC.

This clone was detected only a few times. The chain couples TRBV7-2 to TRBJ1-5, with D unclear. Germline CDR1 is SGHTA and CDR2 is FQGNSA. Trimming pared 1 base from V and 6 bases from J, leaving 4 bases between. The CDR3 is made up of 12 amino acids. The CDR3 nucleotides read TGTGCCAGCAGCTTAGATGGTCAGCCCCAGCATTTT. Protein: CASSLDGQPQHF.

The J gene is TRBJ1-2, the V gene TRBV6-5; D not certain. The germline V gene encodes CDR1 MNHEY and CDR2 SVGAGI. Deletions cut 2 bases from V and 2 bases from J, with 9 bases between. The CDR3 covers 14 residues. The CDR3 nucleotides read TGTGCCAGCAGTTACACCCAAAAGAACTATGGCTACACCTTC. It specifies CASSYTQKNYGYTF.

This clone was observed many times. The chain recombines TRBV5-5 with TRBJ2-7; D is possibly TRBD1 (6 bases). Germline V CDR1 and CDR2: SGHKS, YYEKEE (reference sequence). The CDR3 consists of 13 residues. Trimming cost V 5 bases and J 2 bases, with 11 bases left between them. DNA for the CDR3: TGTGCCAGCAGGGGGGCCTCGACCTACGAGCAGTACTTC. Protein sequence: CASRGASTYEQYF.

The sample holds a few counts of this clone. The chain uses TRBV30 and TRBJ1-2; D possibly corresponds to TRBD1 (5 bases). There are 13 residues in the CDR3. The V end was cut by 5 bases, the J end by 3 bases, with 13 bases between. Germline V CDR1 and CDR2: GTSNPN, SVGIG (reference sequence). The CDR3 loop reads CAWSPGLDYGYTF. The CDR3 DNA sequence: TGTGCCTGGTCTCCGGGACTGGACTATGGCTACACCTTC.

This clone was detected a few times. This chain links TRBV7-9 with TRBJ1-2; TRBD1 aligns across 7 bases. Germline CDR1 SEHNR, CDR2 FQNEAQ (reference sequence). The CDR3 is made up of 13 amino acids. The ends lost 5 bases at V and 3 bases at J; junction bases unmatched: 3. Written as DNA, the CDR3 is TGTGCCAGCAGCAGGGACAGCTACTATGGCTACACCTTC. The encoded protein is CASSRDSYYGYTF.

This rearrangement joins TRBV6-5 to TRBJ1-4, with 7 bases fitting TRBD1. Losses at the gene ends were 5 bases for V and 7 bases for J; bases not matched to a gene: 10. Germline CDR1 reads MNHEY; CDR2 reads SVGAGI. This CDR3 is 15 amino acids long. The DNA of the CDR3 is TGTGCCAGCAGTCTCGACAGGGTGCGCGCTGAAAAACTGTTTTTT. Its protein is CASSLDRVRAEKLFF.

The chain employs TRBV6-1 and TRBJ2-1; 8 nucleotides align to TRBD1. CDR3 length: 14 residues. Per germline, CDR1 MNHNS and CDR2 SASEGT. J was trimmed by 3 bases and V by 6 bases; bases with no gene match: 4. In DNA form, the CDR3 reads TGTGCCAGCAGGCCGGGACAGGACTACAATGAGCAGTTCTTC. It codes for CASRPGQDYNEQFF.

The V and J genes are TRBV7-2 and TRBJ2-2; 15 nucleotides agree with TRBD2. The CDR3 has 17 amino acids. Germline V lookup: CDR1 SGHTA, CDR2 FQGNSA. V gave up 3 bases and J gave up 6 bases; unmatched junction bases: 5. The CDR3 region is CASSFGTSGRTAGELFF. In DNA form, the CDR3 reads TGTGCCAGCAGCTTCGGGACTAGCGGGAGGACGGCCGGGGAGCTGTTTTTT.

This rearrangement joins TRBV4-3 to TRBJ2-1; perhaps TRBD2 as D (6 bases). CDR1 is LGHNA, CDR2 YSLEER, per germline. With 6 bases removed from V and 0 bases from J, the gap between germline ends came to 12 bases. This CDR3 is built from 15 residues. The CDR3 nucleotides read TGCGCCAGCAGTCGAAGGCGGGACTCCTACAATGAGCAGTTCTTC. The encoded protein is CASSRRRDSYNEQFF.